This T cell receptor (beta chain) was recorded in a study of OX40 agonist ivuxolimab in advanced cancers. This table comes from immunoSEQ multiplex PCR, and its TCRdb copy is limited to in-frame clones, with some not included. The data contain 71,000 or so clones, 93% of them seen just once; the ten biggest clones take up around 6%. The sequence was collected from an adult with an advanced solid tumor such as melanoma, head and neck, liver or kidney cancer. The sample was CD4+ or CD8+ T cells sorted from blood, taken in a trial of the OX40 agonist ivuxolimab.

The CDR3 DNA follows: TGTGCCAGCAGCTTGGGACAGGGAGGGTGGGACATTCAGTACTTC. As protein: CASSLGQGGWDIQYF. V usage is TRBV5-8 and J usage is TRBJ2-4, with D perhaps TRBD1 or TRBD2 (7 bases each). Germline assignment: CDR1 SGHTS and CDR2 YDEGEE. The length of the CDR3 is 15 residues. Deletions cut 0 bases from V and 8 bases from J, with 15 bases between. The full variable domain, completed using reference TRBV5-8 and TRBJ2-4, is EAGVTQSPTHLIKTRGQQATLRCSPISGHTSVYWYQQALGLGLQFLLWYDEGEERNRGNFPPRFSGRQFPNYSSELNVNALELEDSALYLCASSLGQGGWDIQYFGAGTRLSVL.